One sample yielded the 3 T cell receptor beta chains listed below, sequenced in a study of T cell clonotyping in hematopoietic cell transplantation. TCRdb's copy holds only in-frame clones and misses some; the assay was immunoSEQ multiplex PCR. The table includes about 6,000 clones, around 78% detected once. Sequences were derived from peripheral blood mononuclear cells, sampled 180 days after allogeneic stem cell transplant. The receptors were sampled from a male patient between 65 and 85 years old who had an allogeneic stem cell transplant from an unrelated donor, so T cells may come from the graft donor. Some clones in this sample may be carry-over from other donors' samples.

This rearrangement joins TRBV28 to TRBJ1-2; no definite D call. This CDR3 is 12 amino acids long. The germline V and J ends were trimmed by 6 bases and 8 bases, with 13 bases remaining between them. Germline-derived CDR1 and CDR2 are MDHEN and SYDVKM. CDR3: CASSTTDFGYTF. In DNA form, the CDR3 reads TGTGCCAGCAGCACCACAGACTTCGGCTACACCTTC.

In DNA, the CDR3 is TGTGCCAGCAGTTTAATGTGGGGTGAAAGCGGGGGAAGCACAGATACGCAGTATTTT. Translation gives CASSLMWGESGGSTDTQYF. The chain links TRBV28 to TRBJ2-3; the match to TRBD2 covers 8 bases. V lost 2 bases to trimming and J lost 0 bases; unmatched junction nucleotides: 13. The CDR3 is made up of 19 amino acids. CDR1 is MDHEN and CDR2 is SYDVKM in the germline V gene.

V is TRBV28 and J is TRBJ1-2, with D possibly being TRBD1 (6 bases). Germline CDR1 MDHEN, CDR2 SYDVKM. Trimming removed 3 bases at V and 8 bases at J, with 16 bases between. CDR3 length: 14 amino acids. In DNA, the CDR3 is TGTGCCAGCAGTTTCCCCGCAGGGGTACGCGGCTACACCTTC. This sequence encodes CASSFPAGVRGYTF.